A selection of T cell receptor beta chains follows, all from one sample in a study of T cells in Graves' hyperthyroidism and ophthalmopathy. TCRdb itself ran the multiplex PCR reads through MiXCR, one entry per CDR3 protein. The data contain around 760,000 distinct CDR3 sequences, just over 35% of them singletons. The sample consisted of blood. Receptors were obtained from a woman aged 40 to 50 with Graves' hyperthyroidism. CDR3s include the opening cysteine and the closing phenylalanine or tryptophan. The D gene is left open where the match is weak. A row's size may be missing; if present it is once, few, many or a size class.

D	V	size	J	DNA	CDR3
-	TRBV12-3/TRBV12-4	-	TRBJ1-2	TGTGCCAGCAGCCTAAAGACAACTTCCCCACTTGGCTACACCTTC	CASSLKTTSPLGYTF
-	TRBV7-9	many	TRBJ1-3	TGTGCCAGCAGACTAAACTCTGGAAACACCATATATTTT	CASRLNSGNTIYF
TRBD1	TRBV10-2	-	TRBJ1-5	TGCGCCAGCAAACCGGGACAGGGGGATCTTCAGCCCCAGCATTTT	CASKPGQGDLQPQHF
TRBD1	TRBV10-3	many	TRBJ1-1	TGTGCCATCAGGTCGGACAGGGGATCTTACACTGAAGCTTTCTTT	CAIRSDRGSYTEAFF
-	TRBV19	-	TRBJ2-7	TGTGCCAGTAGTGGCTCCTTGTCTCGAGAGCAGTACTTC	CASSGSLSREQYF
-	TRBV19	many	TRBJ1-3	TGTGCCACCCACCCGCGTTGGAAGGCTGGAAACACCATATATTTT	CATHPRWKAGNTIYF
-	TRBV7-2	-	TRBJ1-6	TGTGCCAGCAGCCCGGGGGAGGGTGTCCTCCACTTT	CASSPGEGVLHF
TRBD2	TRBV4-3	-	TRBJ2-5	TGCGCCAGCAGCCACGGGGCTAGCGGGGGGCATGGGGAGACCCAGTACTTC	CASSHGASGGHGETQYF
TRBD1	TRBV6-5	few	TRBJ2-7	TGTGCCAGCAGAACCCCCGGGACAGGGTCCTACGAGCAGTACTTC	CASRTPGTGSYEQYF
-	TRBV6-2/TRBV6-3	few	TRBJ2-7	TGTGCCAGCAGCCCTCGCGCCGGACCTGTAGACATCTACGAGCAGTACTTC	CASSPRAGPVDIYEQYF
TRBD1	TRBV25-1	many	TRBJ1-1	TGTGCCAGCAGTGAACCGGGGGGGACAGGGGCGGAGGCTTTCTTT	CASSEPGGTGAEAFF
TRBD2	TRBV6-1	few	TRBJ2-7	TGTGCCAGCAGTTCACTAGCGGGGAAGTCCTACGAGCAGTACTTC	CASSSLAGKSYEQYF
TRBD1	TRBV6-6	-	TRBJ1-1	TGTGCCAGCAGTTACGAACTAAACAGGGGAATGGACACTGAAGCTTTCTTT	CASSYELNRGMDTEAFF
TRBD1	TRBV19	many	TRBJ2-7	TGTGCCAGTATAAAGGTCTTAGAGGATCCGGGACAGAGACCCTACGAGCAGTACTTC	CASIKVLEDPGQRPYEQYF
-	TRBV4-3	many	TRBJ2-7	TGCGCCAGCAGCCAAGATTTGGTCTACGAGCAGTACTTC	CASSQDLVYEQYF
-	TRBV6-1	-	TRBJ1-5	TGTGCCAGCAGTAAGGGGCAGTACAATAGCAATCAGCCCCAGCATTTT	CASSKGQYNSNQPQHF
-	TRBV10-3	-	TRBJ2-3	TGTGCCATCAGCGACCGACAAACCTCCGATTACACAGATACGCAGTATTTT	CAISDRQTSDYTDTQYF
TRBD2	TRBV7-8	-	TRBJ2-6	TGTGCCAGCAATTCGGGGGGGCTTGGGGCCAACGTCCTGACTTTC	CASNSGGLGANVLTF
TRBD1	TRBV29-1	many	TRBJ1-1	TGCACGTCAGAGACAGGGGCGATGAACACTGAAGCTTTCTTT	CTSETGAMNTEAFF
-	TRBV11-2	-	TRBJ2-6	TGCGCCAGCAGCCAAGATAGTGCAGGGGCCCTATACTCCTCTGGGGCCAACGTCCTGACTTTC	CASSQDSAGALYSSGANVLTF
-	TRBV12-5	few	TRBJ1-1	TGTGCTAGTGGTTTGTTCCCTTTCTTT	CASGLFPFF
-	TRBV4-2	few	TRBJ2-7	TGTGCCAGCAGCTTGTATACCTCCGGAGTCTTCTACGAGCAGTACTTC	CASSLYTSGVFYEQYF
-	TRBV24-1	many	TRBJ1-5	TGTGCCACCAGTGGTGTGACGGTAGATCAGCCCCAGCATTTT	CATSGVTVDQPQHF
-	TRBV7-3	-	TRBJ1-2	TGTGCCAGCAGCCCATACTATGGCTACACCTTC	CASSPYYGYTF
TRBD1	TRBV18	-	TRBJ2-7	TGTGCCAGCTCACCTGAAAGTGGACAGGGCTACGAGCAGTACTTC	CASSPESGQGYEQYF
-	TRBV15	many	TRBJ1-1	TGTGCCACCAGCACCCTAGACAGTGAAGCTTTCTTT	CATSTLDSEAFF
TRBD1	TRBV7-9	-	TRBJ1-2	TGTGCCAGCACCTATGGAGGGGGCGATGGTTATGGCTACACCTTC	CASTYGGGDGYGYTF
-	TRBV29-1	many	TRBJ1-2	TGCAGCGCCGAGGGAGGAACAGGACCTAACTATGGCTACACCTTC	CSAEGGTGPNYGYTF
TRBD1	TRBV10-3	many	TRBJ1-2	TGTGCCATCAGTGAGACCCGACAGGGGTTATATGGCTACACCTTC	CAISETRQGLYGYTF
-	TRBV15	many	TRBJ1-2	TGTGCCACCAGCAGAGGTTGGGAATCTCCAGCCAACTATGGCTACACCTTC	CATSRGWESPANYGYTF
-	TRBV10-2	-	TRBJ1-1	TGCGCCAGCAGCGTAGCCCAGGGGAACACTGGAGCTTTCTTT	CASSVAQGNTGAFF
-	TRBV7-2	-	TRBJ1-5	TGTGCCAGCAGCTTAGAAGCTGCCACGGATCAGCCCCAGCATTTT	CASSLEAATDQPQHF
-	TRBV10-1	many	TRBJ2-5	TGCGCCAGCAGTGAAGGGGTCCAAGAGACCCAGTACTTC	CASSEGVQETQYF
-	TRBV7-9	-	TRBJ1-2	TGTGCCAGCAGCTTAGCTAACCACTATGGCTACACCTTC	CASSLANHYGYTF
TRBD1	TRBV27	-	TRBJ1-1	TGTGCCAGCAGTCGCCGGGACAGTAACACTGAAGCTTTCTTT	CASSRRDSNTEAFF
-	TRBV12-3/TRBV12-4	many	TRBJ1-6	TGTGCCAGCAGTTTTCGATGGGGGTCACCCCTCCACTTT	CASSFRWGSPLHF
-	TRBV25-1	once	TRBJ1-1	TGTGCCAGCAGTTTATGGTCGGGGTTTGAAGCTTTCTTT	CASSLWSGFEAFF
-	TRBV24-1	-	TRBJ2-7	TGTGCCACCAGTTACTCACAGTACGAGCAGTACTTC	CATSYSQYEQYF
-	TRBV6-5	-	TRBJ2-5	TGTGCCAGCAGTTTATATCCTCTCAAAGAGACCCAGTACTTC	CASSLYPLKETQYF
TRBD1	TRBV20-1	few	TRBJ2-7	TGCAGTGCTAGTGTTTGGGACAGGGGTAGGGACGAGCAGTACTTC	CSASVWDRGRDEQYF
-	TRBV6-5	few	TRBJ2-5	TGTGCCAGCAGCGCCAATAGCCAAGTAAAAGAGACCCAGTACTTC	CASSANSQVKETQYF
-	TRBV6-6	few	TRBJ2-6	TGTGCCAGCAGTTACTCTCTTTGGTCGCTGTCTGATGAAGGTGGGGCCAACGTCCTGACTTTC	CASSYSLWSLSDEGGANVLTF
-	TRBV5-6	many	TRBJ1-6	TGTGCCAGCAGCTGGCCGGATTCACCCCTCCACTTT	CASSWPDSPLHF
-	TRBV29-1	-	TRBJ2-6	TGCAGCGTTGAAACCGAACAGGCTACTAGTTGGGCCAACGTCCTGACTTTC	CSVETEQATSWANVLTF
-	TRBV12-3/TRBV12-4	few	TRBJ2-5	TGTGCCAGCAGTTATTTCACAGGCCGCGAGACCCAGTACTTC	CASSYFTGRETQYF
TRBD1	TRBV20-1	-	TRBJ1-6	TGCAGTGCTAGTTCGGGGACAGCTAATTCACCCCTCCACTTT	CSASSGTANSPLHF
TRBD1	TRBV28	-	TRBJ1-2	TGTGCCAGCAGTTTGGTGGACAGGGGGGATGGCTACACCTTC	CASSLVDRGDGYTF
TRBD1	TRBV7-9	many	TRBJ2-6	TGTGCCAGCAGCCCCGGGACAGGGGTGCCGGGCTCTGGGGCCAACGTCCTGACTTTC	CASSPGTGVPGSGANVLTF
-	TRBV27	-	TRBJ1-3	TGTGCCAGCAGTCCCGGACTTGTCGGCACCATATATTTT	CASSPGLVGTIYF
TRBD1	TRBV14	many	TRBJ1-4	TGTGCCAGCAGCCCTAGGACAGGGTCCGAAAAACTGTTTTTT	CASSPRTGSEKLFF
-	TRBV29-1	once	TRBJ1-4	TGCAGCGTTGCCCCAGGGGAACTGTTTTTT	CSVAPGELFF